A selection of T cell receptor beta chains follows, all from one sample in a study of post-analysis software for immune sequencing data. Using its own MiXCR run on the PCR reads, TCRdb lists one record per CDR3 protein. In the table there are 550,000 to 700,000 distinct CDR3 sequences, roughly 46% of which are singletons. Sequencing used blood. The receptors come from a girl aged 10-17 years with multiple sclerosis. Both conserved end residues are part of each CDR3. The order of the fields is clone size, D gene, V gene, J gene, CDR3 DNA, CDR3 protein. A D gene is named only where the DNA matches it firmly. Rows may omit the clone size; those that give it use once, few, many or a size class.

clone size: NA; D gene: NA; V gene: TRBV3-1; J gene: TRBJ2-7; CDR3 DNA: TGTGCCAGCCAGGGGAGCCCCCTCTACGAGCAGTACTTC; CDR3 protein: CASQGSPLYEQYF
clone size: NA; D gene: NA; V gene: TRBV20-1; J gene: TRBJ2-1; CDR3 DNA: TGCAGTGCTAGTTGGGCGTCGAGCTCCTACAATGAGCAGTTCTTC; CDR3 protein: CSASWASSSYNEQFF
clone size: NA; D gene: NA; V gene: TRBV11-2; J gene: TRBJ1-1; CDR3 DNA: TGTGCCAGCAGCTTAAGGGGGACCATAAACACTGAAGCTTTCTTT; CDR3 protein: CASSLRGTINTEAFF
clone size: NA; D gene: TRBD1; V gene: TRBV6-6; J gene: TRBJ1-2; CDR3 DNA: TGTGCCAGCACGACAGGGGACGACTATGGCTACACCTTC; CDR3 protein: CASTTGDDYGYTF
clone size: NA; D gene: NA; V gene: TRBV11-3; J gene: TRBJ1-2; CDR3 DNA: TGTGCCAGCAGCTTGGACACCCACTATGGCTACACCTTC; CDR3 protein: CASSLDTHYGYTF
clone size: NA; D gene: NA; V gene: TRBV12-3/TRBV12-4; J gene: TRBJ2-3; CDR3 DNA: TGTGCCAACAGCTCTTTTAATACAGATACGCAGTATTTT; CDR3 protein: CANSSFNTDTQYF
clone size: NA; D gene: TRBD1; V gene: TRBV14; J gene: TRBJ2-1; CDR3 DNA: TGTGCCAGCAGCCAAAAGCCTTGGGACAGGGGGTACAATGAGCAGTTCTTC; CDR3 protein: CASSQKPWDRGYNEQFF
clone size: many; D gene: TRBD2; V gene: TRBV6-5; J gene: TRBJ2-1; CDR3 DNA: TGTGCCAGCAGTTACACTAGCGGGGATTACAATGAGCAGTTCTTC; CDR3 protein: CASSYTSGDYNEQFF
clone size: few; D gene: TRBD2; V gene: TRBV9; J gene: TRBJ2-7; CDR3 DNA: TGTGCCAGCAGCGTAGGGGGGACTAGCGGGGCCTACGAGCAGTACTTC; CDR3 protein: CASSVGGTSGAYEQYF
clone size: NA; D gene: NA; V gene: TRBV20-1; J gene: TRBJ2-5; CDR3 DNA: TGCAGTGCTGGTAAACGGGGGACGGAGGAGACCCAGTACTTC; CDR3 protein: CSAGKRGTEETQYF
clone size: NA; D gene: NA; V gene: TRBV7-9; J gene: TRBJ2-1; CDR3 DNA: TGTGCCAGCAGACTCGCGGTAGTCGAAACCGACCACCCCTACAATGAGCAGTTCTTC; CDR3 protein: CASRLAVVETDHPYNEQFF
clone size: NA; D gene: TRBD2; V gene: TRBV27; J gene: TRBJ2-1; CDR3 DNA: TGTGCCAGCAGTTTTGGTCCCCCCGGGACTAGCGAGGATGAGCAGTTCTTC; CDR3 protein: CASSFGPPGTSEDEQFF
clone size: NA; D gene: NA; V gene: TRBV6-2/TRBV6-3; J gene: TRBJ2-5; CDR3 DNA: TGTGCCAGCAGTTACACGTACCAAGAGACCCAGTACTTC; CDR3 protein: CASSYTYQETQYF
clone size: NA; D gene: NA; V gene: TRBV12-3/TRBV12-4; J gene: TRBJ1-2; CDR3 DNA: TGTGCCAGCCGAAAGGGGGGGCGGCACACCTTC; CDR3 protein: CASRKGGRHTF
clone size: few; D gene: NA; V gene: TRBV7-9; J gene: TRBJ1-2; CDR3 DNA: TGTGCCAGCAGCTTAGAGGTCCCGGCTCGATCAGGCTACACCTTC; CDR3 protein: CASSLEVPARSGYTF
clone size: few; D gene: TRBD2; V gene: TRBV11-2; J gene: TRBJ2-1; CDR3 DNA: TGTGCCAGCAGCCCCAACCGAGGAACGGACTACGCTAGCGGTAACAATGAGCAGTTCTTC; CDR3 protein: CASSPNRGTDYASGNNEQFF
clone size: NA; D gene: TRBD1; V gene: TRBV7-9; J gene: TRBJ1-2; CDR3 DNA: TGTGCCAGCAGCTTAGGGCACAGGGGGCCAATCTATGGCTACACCTTC; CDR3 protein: CASSLGHRGPIYGYTF
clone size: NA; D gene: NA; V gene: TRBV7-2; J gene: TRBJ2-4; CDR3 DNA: TGTGCCAGCAGCTCGACACTTGGGAACATTCAGTACTTC; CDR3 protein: CASSSTLGNIQYF
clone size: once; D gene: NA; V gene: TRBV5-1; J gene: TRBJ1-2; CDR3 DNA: TGCGCCAGCAGCGTGGACACGCCTTGGGGCTACACCTTC; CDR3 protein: CASSVDTPWGYTF
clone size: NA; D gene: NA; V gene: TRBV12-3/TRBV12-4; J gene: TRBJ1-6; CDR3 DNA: TGTGCCAGCAGCAGGGACAACAGGTCACCCCTCCACTTT; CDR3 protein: CASSRDNRSPLHF
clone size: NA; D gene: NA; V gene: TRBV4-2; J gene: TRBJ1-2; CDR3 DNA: TGTGCCAGCAGCCATGCAACTGGTGGCTACACCTTC; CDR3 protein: CASSHATGGYTF
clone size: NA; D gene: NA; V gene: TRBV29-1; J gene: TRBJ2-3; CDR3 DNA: TGCAGCGGCCGGGACAGCACAGATACGCAGTATTTT; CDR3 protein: CSGRDSTDTQYF
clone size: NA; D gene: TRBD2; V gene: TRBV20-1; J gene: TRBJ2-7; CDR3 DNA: TGCAGTGCTCGGGGGGGATCGGGCTCCTACGAGCAGTACTTC; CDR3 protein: CSARGGSGSYEQYF
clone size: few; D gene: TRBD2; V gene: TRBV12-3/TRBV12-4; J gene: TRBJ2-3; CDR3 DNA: TGTGCCAGCAGTACCGTAGCGGGAGCGGGATCAGATACGCAGTATTTT; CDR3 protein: CASSTVAGAGSDTQYF
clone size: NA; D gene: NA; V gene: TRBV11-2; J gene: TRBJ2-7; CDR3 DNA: TGTGCCAGCAGCTTAGACGTCGGGAACTACGAGCAGTACTTC; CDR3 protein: CASSLDVGNYEQYF
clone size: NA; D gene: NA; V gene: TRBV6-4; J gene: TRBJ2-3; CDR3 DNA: TGTGCCAGCAGTGACCCGGGTGGTAGCACAGATACGCAGTATTTT; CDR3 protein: CASSDPGGSTDTQYF
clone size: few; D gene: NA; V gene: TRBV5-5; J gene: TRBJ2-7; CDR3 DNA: TGTGCCAGCAGCTTGGCTCATCCGGGCTACTCCTACGAGCAGTACTTC; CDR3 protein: CASSLAHPGYSYEQYF
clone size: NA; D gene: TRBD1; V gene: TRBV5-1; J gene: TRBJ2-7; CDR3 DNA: TGCGCCAGCAGCTCAACCGGGACAGGGGATGTCGAGCAGTACTTC; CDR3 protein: CASSSTGTGDVEQYF
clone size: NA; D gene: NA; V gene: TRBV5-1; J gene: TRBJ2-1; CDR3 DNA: TGCGCCAGCAGCTTGGGGGACCCAAACAATGAGCAGTTCTTC; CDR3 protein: CASSLGDPNNEQFF
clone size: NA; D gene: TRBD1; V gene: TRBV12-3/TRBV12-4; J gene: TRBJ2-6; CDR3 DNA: TGTGCCAGCAGTTGGGACAGCTTCAGCTCTGGGGCCAACGTCCTGACTTTC; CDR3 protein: CASSWDSFSSGANVLTF
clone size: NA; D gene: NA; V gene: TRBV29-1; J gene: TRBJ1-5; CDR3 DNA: TGCAGCGTCGCCTTTGGTGGTAGCAATCAGCCCCAGCATTTT; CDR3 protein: CSVAFGGSNQPQHF
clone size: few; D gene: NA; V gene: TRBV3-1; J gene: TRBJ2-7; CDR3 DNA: TGTGCCAGCAGCCAAGCGGGCACCAACTACGAGCAGTACTTC; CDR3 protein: CASSQAGTNYEQYF
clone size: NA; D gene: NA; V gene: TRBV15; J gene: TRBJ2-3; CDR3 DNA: TGTGCCACCAGCAGAGATCGGAGACTGGGACGTGGAGATACGCAGTATTTT; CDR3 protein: CATSRDRRLGRGDTQYF
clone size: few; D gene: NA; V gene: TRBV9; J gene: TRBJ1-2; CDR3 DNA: TGTGCCAGCAGCGTAGATACAAGAGACGGCTACACCTTC; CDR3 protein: CASSVDTRDGYTF
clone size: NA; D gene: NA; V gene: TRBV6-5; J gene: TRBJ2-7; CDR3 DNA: TGTGCCAGCGGACCCGCTTCCTTTTGGTCCGGGACACAGTACTTC; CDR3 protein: CASGPASFWSGTQYF
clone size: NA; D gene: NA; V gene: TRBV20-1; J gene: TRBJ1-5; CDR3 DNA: TGCAGTGCTCTTTTTCCAGGGTTGGGGGATCATCAGCCCCAGCATTTT; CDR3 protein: CSALFPGLGDHQPQHF
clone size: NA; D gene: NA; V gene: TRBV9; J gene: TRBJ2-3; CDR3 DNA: TGTGCCAGCAGCCCTCTTCCGGCAGATACGCAGTATTTT; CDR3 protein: CASSPLPADTQYF
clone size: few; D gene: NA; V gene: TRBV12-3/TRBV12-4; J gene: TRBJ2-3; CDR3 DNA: TGTGCCAGCAGTTTAGGGAGGGGGAGGGCAGATACGCAGTATTTT; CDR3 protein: CASSLGRGRADTQYF
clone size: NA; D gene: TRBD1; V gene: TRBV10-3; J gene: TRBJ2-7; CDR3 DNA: TGTGCCATCAGTGAGGCGGGACAGGGCACATCCTACGAGCAGTACTTC; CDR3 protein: CAISEAGQGTSYEQYF
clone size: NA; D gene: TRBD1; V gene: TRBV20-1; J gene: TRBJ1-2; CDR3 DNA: TGCAGTGCTAGGGGTACATTGGGACAGGGCCCTGGCTACACCTTC; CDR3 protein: CSARGTLGQGPGYTF
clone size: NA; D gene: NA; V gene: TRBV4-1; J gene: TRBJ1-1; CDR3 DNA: TGCGCCAGCAGCCAAGTGGGCACGAACACTGAAGCTTTCTTT; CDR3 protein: CASSQVGTNTEAFF
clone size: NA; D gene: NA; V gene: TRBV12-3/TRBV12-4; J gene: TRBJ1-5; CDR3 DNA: TGTGCCAGCAGTTTACGACAGAATAATCAGCCCCAGCATTTT; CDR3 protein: CASSLRQNNQPQHF
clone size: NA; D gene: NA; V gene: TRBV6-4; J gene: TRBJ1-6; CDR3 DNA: TGTGCCAGCAGTGACAGGGTCCGGCTCTCTAGATGCATGGTGCTCTATAATTCACCCCTCCACTTT; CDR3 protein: CASSDRVRLSRCMVLYNSPLHF
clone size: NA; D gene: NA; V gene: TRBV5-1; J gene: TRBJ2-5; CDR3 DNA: TGCGCCAGCAGCTTAAGTCTACACGGAGAGACCCAGTACTTC; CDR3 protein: CASSLSLHGETQYF
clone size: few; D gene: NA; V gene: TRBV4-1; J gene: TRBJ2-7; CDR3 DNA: TGCGCCAGCAGCCAAAGGCGGTCCTCCTACGAGCAGTACTTC; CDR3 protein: CASSQRRSSYEQYF
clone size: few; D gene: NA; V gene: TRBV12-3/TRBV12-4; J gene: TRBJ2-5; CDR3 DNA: TGTGCCAGCAGTTTGGGGTACGGCCAAGAGACCCAGTACTTC; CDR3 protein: CASSLGYGQETQYF
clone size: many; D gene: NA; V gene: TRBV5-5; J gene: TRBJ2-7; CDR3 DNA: TGTGCCAGCAGCTTGGCAGGTATCGAGCAGTACTTC; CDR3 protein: CASSLAGIEQYF
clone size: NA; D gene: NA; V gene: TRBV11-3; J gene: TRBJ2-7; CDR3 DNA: TGTGCCAGCAGCCCCGCCCAGGGCGGCTCCTACGAGCAGTACTTC; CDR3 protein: CASSPAQGGSYEQYF